Sequencing of this TCR beta chain was carried out in a study of blood T cell dynamics during melanoma immunotherapy. Looking at the study overall: Standard first-line treatment here was pembrolizumab or nivolumab plus ipilimumab in metastatic melanoma.

Each bulk PBMC sample had roughly 0.35 ug DNA loaded. Measured with immunoSEQ multiplex PCR; TCRdb has only the in-frame clones, and not every one. This sample has almost 15,000 clones, with approximately 90% found just once. Germline CDR1 is SGHDT and CDR2 is YYEEEE. V gave up 4 bases and J gave up 0 bases, with 11 bases separating them. The CDR3 is 14 residues long. Time point specified: week 3, after first cycle of checkpoint inhibitor. Samples come from before therapy and from week 3 after the first blockade cycle. The sequencing here drew on blood, taken from a patient treated with checkpoint blockade. The sequence derives from a human donor with melanoma. The gene calls are TRBV5-6 and TRBJ2-7; D call uncertain. The CDR3 sequence: CASSPRGPSYEQYF. CDR3 DNA: TGTGCCAGCAGCCCTAGAGGTCCCTCCTACGAGCAGTACTTC. The full variable domain, completed using reference TRBV5-6 and TRBJ2-7, is DAGVTQSPTHLIKTRGQQVTLRCSPKSGHDTVSWYQQALGQGPQFIFQYYEEEERQRGNFPDRFSGHQFPNYSSELNVNALLLGDSALYLCASSPRGPSYEQYFGPGTRLTVT.